The 10 T cell receptor beta chains listed next were all sequenced from one sample in a study of cytomegalovirus exposure and HLA in healthy donors. Sequenced by immunoSEQ multiplex PCR; TCRdb stores in-frame clones only, minus some. The table shows around 350,000 clones, with 86% occurring only once. The sequenced material came from PBMCs. The receptor source for this set is a woman between 18 and 29 years old in good health and CMV-seronegative.

The V gene is TRBV5-1, the J gene TRBJ2-7, with TRBD2 matching over 13 bases. V lost 2 bases to trimming and J lost 6 bases; unmatched junction nucleotides: 8. The CDR3 has 16 amino acids. Germline CDR1 is SGHRS and CDR2 is YFSETQ. Here the CDR3 DNA reads TGCGCCAGCAGCTTACCCGGGACTAGCGGGACGGGCGAGCAGTACTTC. This sequence encodes CASSLPGTSGTGEQYF.

This clone has just one count. This chain joins TRBV15 and TRBJ1-4; a possible D gene is TRBD1 (6 bases). Germline V gives CDR1 LNHNV, CDR2 YYDKDF (reference sequence). This CDR3 is 15 amino acids long. The V gene lost 5 bases and the J gene lost 3 bases, with 13 bases spanning the gap. Written as DNA, the CDR3 is TGTGCCACCAGCCCTTGGGGGCCGCCTAATGAAAAACTGTTTTTT. Its protein is CATSPWGPPNEKLFF.

The chain couples TRBV30 to TRBJ2-5, with 15 bases lining up with TRBD2. This CDR3 spans 17 amino acids. Germline CDR1 reads GTSNPN; CDR2 reads SVGIG (reference sequence). J gave up 4 bases and V 3 bases, and 9 bases lay outside the gene matches. The chain's CDR3 is CAWSPGLAGGRGETQYF. CDR3 nucleotide sequence: TGTGCCTGGAGCCCGGGACTAGCGGGAGGAAGGGGAGAGACCCAGTACTTC.

This clone was detected only a few times. With only one base between it and a far larger clone, this is likely a read error. The same CDR3 can be traced to other DNA sequences in this sample. The chain recombines TRBV4-1 with TRBJ1-4; D is possibly TRBD1 (5 bases). Germline V gives CDR1 MGHRA, CDR2 YSYEKL. This CDR3 contains 16 residues. Between the trimmed V and J ends, which lost 4 bases and 3 bases, there was a span of 15 bases. The CDR3 bases are TGCGCCAGCAGCCGTCTCTGGGGGGTCGCTAATGAAAAACTGTTTTTT. Translated: CASSRLWGVANEKLFF.

The rearrangement joins TRBV9 to TRBJ2-7; 7 bases map to TRBD1. The CDR3 contains 15 residues. The V and J ends lost 3 bases and 2 bases, in that order; junction bases with no gene match: 8. The V gene's germline CDR1 is SGDLS and CDR2 YYNGEE. CDR3 in DNA: TGTGCCAGCAGCGGGGCCCCGGGACAGACCTACGAGCAGTACTTC. Its protein product is CASSGAPGQTYEQYF.

The sample holds one count of this clone. V is TRBV11-2 and J is TRBJ1-1; 7 bases line up with TRBD1. The CDR3 runs to 15 residues. Germline V gives CDR1 SGHAT, CDR2 FQNNGV. J lost 5 bases, V lost 2 bases, and 8 bases had no gene match. The CDR3 loop reads CASSLMTGPGTEAFF. The CDR3 DNA reads as TGTGCCAGCAGCTTAATGACAGGGCCAGGAACTGAAGCTTTCTTT.

As for this clone: One end of the junction varies from germline; a read error may be responsible. The chain is built from TRBV29-1 and TRBJ2-1; D gene ambiguous. Germline V gene data show CDR1 as SQVTM and CDR2 as ANQGSEA. CDR3 length: 14 residues. The CDR3 loop reads CSVEGTPSRYEQFF. For the CDR3, the DNA is TGCAGCGTCGAAGGCACGCCATCGCGTTATGAGCAGTTCTTC.

The gene calls are TRBV5-1 and TRBJ1-6; 7 nucleotides align to TRBD1. The CDR3 has 14 residues. Per germline, CDR1 SGHRS and CDR2 YFSETQ. Trimming removed 1 base from V and 7 bases from J; junction bases left unmatched: 2. The CDR3, as DNA: TGCGCCAGCAGCTTGATGGGACAGAATTCACCCCTCCACTTT. This gives the protein CASSLMGQNSPLHF. Full variable domain (outside the CDR3, taken from reference TRBV5-1 and TRBJ1-6): KAGVTQTPRYLIKTRGQQVTLSCSPISGHRSVSWYQQTPGQGLQFLFEYFSETQRNKGNFPGRFSGRQFSNSRSEMNVSTLELGDSALYLCASSLMGQNSPLHFGNGTRLTVT.

V and J are TRBV10-3 and TRBJ2-7, with a tentative D call TRBD1 (5 bases). Germline V gene data show CDR1 as ENHRY and CDR2 as SYGVKD. This CDR3 spans 12 amino acids. Trimming took off 6 bases at V and 3 bases at J, with 9 bases between the two ends. The CDR3: CAIRSDSYEQYF. The DNA for the CDR3 is TGTGCCATCAGAAGCGACAGCTACGAGCAGTACTTC.

The chain couples TRBV7-6 to TRBJ2-1; D ambiguous. Trimming removed 5 bases at V and 1 base at J, with 15 bases between. The CDR3 consists of 16 residues. Germline V CDR1 and CDR2: SGHVS, FNYEAQ. CDR3 in amino acids: CASSPEERISYNEQFF. DNA of the CDR3: TGTGCCAGCAGCCCCGAGGAGAGGATTTCCTACAATGAGCAGTTCTTC.